A selection of T cell receptor beta chains follows, all from one sample in a study of T-cell reconstitution after alpha-beta-depleted transplantation in children. MiXCR, run by TCRdb on the PCR reads, gives a single entry per CDR3 protein. This table has about 400,000 distinct CDR3 sequences, around 20% appearing once. The sample was PBMCs from the stem cell graft donor, taken from the stem cell graft. These receptors were taken from a human donor who donated a stem cell graft to a child with acute myeloid leukemia. Both conserved end residues are part of each CDR3. The order of the fields is CDR3 length, V gene, J gene, D gene, clone size, CDR3 protein, CDR3 DNA. D genes are given only for firm matches. Clone size is stated in some rows and not others, as once, few, many or a class when expanded.

>12|TRBV7-9|TRBJ2-1|TRBD2|few
CASSTTSDQTAF
TGTGCCAGCAGCACGACTAGCGACCAGACCGCATTC
>15|TRBV7-9|TRBJ2-3|TRBD1|-
CASSYLRQGSDTQYF
TGTGCCAGCAGTTATCTTCGACAGGGGTCTGATACGCAGTATTTT
>13|TRBV20-1|TRBJ2-7|TRBD2|few
CSAISAGVHEQYF
TGCAGTGCTATTTCCGCGGGAGTTCACGAGCAGTACTTC
>15|TRBV7-8|TRBJ2-1|-|-
CASILEGSSYNEQFF
TGTGCCAGCATCTTAGAGGGAAGCTCCTACAATGAGCAGTTCTTC
>15|TRBV5-1|TRBJ2-7|TRBD1|-
CASSPGQGVTYEQYF
TGCGCCAGCAGCCCTGGACAGGGGGTCACCTACGAGCAGTACTTC
>12|TRBV6-1|TRBJ2-3|TRBD2|once
CAVAGDTDTQYF
TGTGCTGTAGCGGGGGACACAGATACGCAGTATTTT
>15|TRBV6-4|TRBJ2-3|TRBD2|few
CASSPRERGRDTQYF
TGTGCCAGCAGCCCCCGTGAGCGGGGAAGGGATACGCAGTATTTT
>15|TRBV29-1|TRBJ1-1|-|many
CSVGPRTGRTTEAFF
TGCAGCGTTGGCCCCCGGACGGGCCGGACGACTGAAGCTTTCTTT
>14|TRBV6-1|TRBJ1-1|-|few
CASTLWKGNTEAFF
TGTGCCAGCACCCTCTGGAAGGGGAACACTGAAGCTTTCTTT
>14|TRBV12-3/TRBV12-4|TRBJ2-1|-|few
CASSLERLYNEQFF
TGTGCCAGCAGTTTAGAGCGATTATACAATGAGCAGTTCTTC
>16|TRBV7-2|TRBJ2-1|TRBD1|-
CASSLDRGRTYNEQFF
TGTGCCAGCAGCTTGGACAGGGGGCGAACCTACAATGAGCAGTTCTTC
>14|TRBV20-1|TRBJ2-7|TRBD2|many
CSARQLADPYEQYF
TGCAGTGCTAGGCAACTAGCGGACCCCTACGAGCAGTACTTC
>13|TRBV5-1|TRBJ2-1|-|many
CASSSGSYNEQFF
TGTGCCAGCAGCTCCGGGTCCTACAATGAGCAGTTCTTC
>16|TRBV28|TRBJ2-7|TRBD1|few
CASSPLGQGLSYEQYF
TGTGCCAGCAGTCCCCTGGGACAGGGCCTCTCCTACGAGCAGTACTTC
>14|TRBV20-1|TRBJ2-2|-|-
CSARPLANTGELFF
TGCAGTGCTAGGCCCCTAGCGAACACCGGGGAGCTGTTTTTT
>14|TRBV6-5|TRBJ1-4|-|many
CASSYRQPNEKLFF
TGTGCCAGCAGTTATCGCCAGCCTAATGAAAAACTGTTTTTT
>12|TRBV29-1|TRBJ1-1|TRBD1|-
CSVYWTGERAFF
TGCAGCGTTTATTGGACAGGGGAGCGGGCTTTCTTT
>15|TRBV5-5|TRBJ2-7|-|-
CASSLNSGIPYEQYF
TGTGCCAGCAGCTTGAATTCGGGGATTCCCTACGAGCAGTACTTC
>13|TRBV24-1|TRBJ2-3|-|many
CATGTPSTDTQYF
TGTGCCACCGGGACTCCAAGCACAGATACGCAGTATTTT
>13|TRBV5-1|TRBJ2-2|-|few
CASSLASGGELFF
TGCGCCAGCAGCTTGGCCTCGGGCGGGGAGCTGTTTTTT
>13|TRBV20-1|TRBJ2-3|-|-
CSARARSTDTQYF
TGCAGTGCTAGAGCAAGGAGCACAGATACGCAGTATTTT
>15|TRBV5-1|TRBJ2-1|TRBD2|-
CASSSGGGWEHEQFF
TGCGCCAGCAGCTCTGGGGGGGGGTGGGAGCATGAGCAGTTCTTC
>17|TRBV7-6|TRBJ2-3|TRBD2|few
CASSSGLAGGAADTQYF
TGTGCCAGCAGCTCGGGACTAGCGGGAGGGGCGGCAGATACGCAGTATTTT
>15|TRBV4-3|TRBJ1-1|-|few
CASSQDTGRYTEAFF
TGCGCCAGCAGCCAAGATACAGGGAGGTACACTGAAGCTTTCTTT
>14|TRBV11-2|TRBJ1-2|-|-
CASSLAPGNYGYTF
TGTGCCAGCAGCTTAGCCCCGGGGAACTATGGCTACACCTTC
>14|TRBV28|TRBJ1-2|TRBD1|-
CASSRGQSVYGYTF
TGTGCCAGCAGTCGGGGACAGTCAGTCTATGGCTACACCTTC